The 25 T cell receptor beta chains reported below all come from one sample, sequenced in a study of T cells in Graves' hyperthyroidism and ophthalmopathy. RNA transcripts yielded amplified TCR beta CDR3 regions. The TCR CDR3 first-round RT-PCR relied on the HTBI primer set. TCRdb reprocessed the multiplex PCR reads via MiXCR and lists one record per CDR3 protein. The table lists around 800,000 distinct CDR3 sequences, roughly 40% of them singletons. Sequencing input: blood. The receptors here all came from a man younger than 35 with Graves' hyperthyroidism.

V gene TRBV5-6 combines with J gene TRBJ2-5, with D possibly TRBD1 on 6 matching bases. V lost 6 bases to trimming and J lost 4 bases, with 16 bases between them. The germline CDR1 and CDR2 sequences are SGHDT and YYEEEE. This CDR3 is 14 amino acids long. CDR3 amino acids: CASTPQGARETQYF. DNA of the CDR3: TGTGCCAGCACCCCACAGGGAGCCAGAGAGACCCAGTACTTC. Complete variable domain (other parts from reference TRBV5-6 and TRBJ2-5): DAGVTQSPTHLIKTRGQQVTLRCSPKSGHDTVSWYQQALGQGPQFIFQYYEEEERQRGNFPDRFSGHQFPNYSSELNVNALLLGDSALYLCASTPQGARETQYFGPGTRLLVL.

This clonotype was detected ten times or more. V gene TRBV9 combines with J gene TRBJ1-2; tentative D call: TRBD1 (6 bases). The CDR3 has 16 residues. Germline CDR1 reads SGDLS; CDR2 reads YYNGEE. V was pared by 3 bases and J by 6 bases, with 21 bases between. CDR3 sequence: CASSGTGTPGRHGYTF. The CDR3, as DNA: TGTGCCAGCAGCGGAACCGGGACACCGGGCCGCCATGGCTACACCTTC.

This clonotype was counted many times. V usage is TRBV13 and J usage is TRBJ1-2, with D tentatively TRBD1 (6 bases). The V end was cut by 5 bases, the J end by 4 bases, with 8 bases between. The CDR3 sequence is 12 residues long. Germline V gives CDR1 PRHDT, CDR2 FYEKMQ (reference sequence). CDR3 residues: CASSAGAYGYTF. The CDR3, as DNA: TGTGCCAGCAGCGCGGGGGCCTATGGCTACACCTTC. The entire variable domain, with the rest obtained from reference TRBV13 and TRBJ1-2, is as follows: AAGVIQSPRHLIKEKRETATLKCYPIPRHDTVYWYQQGPGQDPQFLISFYEKMQSDKGSIPDRFSAQQFSDYHSELNMSSLELGDSALYFCASSAGAYGYTFGSGTRLTVV.

In this sample, this clonotype turned up many times. J is TRBJ1-1 and V is TRBV5-1; D is ambiguous. CDR1 SGHRS and CDR2 YFSETQ come from the germline V gene. This CDR3 contains 15 residues. V shed 0 bases and J shed 1 base, with 10 bases lying between them. CDR3: CASSLEGRTNTEAFF. CDR3 sequence (DNA): TGCGCCAGCAGCTTGGAAGGACGGACGAACACTGAAGCTTTCTTT.

CDR3 protein: CSASGIDDEQYF. In DNA form, the CDR3 reads TGCAGTGCTAGCGGGATTGACGACGAGCAGTACTTC. The chain is built from TRBV20-1 and TRBJ2-7; a weak D match, TRBD2 (5 bases). V was clipped by 3 bases and J by 5 bases, with 11 bases between them. The CDR3 loop spans 12 amino acids. The germline gives CDR1 DFQATT, CDR2 SNEGSKA (reference sequence).

This clonotype occurred once. V gene TRBV7-2 combines with J gene TRBJ1-2; 8 bases match TRBD1. V gave up 6 bases and J gave up 4 bases; unmatched junction bases: 10. From germline, CDR1 is SGHTA and CDR2 FQGNSA. The CDR3 loop spans 15 amino acids. In DNA form, the CDR3 reads TGTGCCAGCAGTTTCGGACAGGGCAGTATCTATGGCTACACCTTC. It is translated as CASSFGQGSIYGYTF.

The chain employs TRBV7-9 and TRBJ2-6, with D tentatively TRBD2 (5 bases). The CDR3 extends over 14 amino acids. V was shortened by 5 bases and J by 10 bases, with 15 bases between the two germline ends. CDR1 SEHNR and CDR2 FQNEAQ come from the germline V gene (reference sequence). The CDR3 region is CASSPNLGENVLTF. The CDR3 DNA sequence: TGTGCCAGCAGCCCTAACCTTGGGGAGAACGTCCTGACTTTC.

Here the CDR3 DNA reads TGTGCCAGCAGTTACTCGCATACGGGATCCTACGAGCAGTACTTC. It yields the protein CASSYSHTGSYEQYF. V is TRBV6-5 and J is TRBJ2-7; possibly TRBD2 for D (5 bases). This CDR3 has 15 amino acids. Germline values: CDR1 MNHEY, CDR2 SVGAGI. Trimming shortened V by 0 bases and J by 1 base, and 10 bases separated the two germline ends.

This clonotype was recorded many times. This chain connects TRBV24-1 to TRBJ2-7; TRBD2 might be the D (5 bases). V dropped 6 bases and J dropped 6 bases, with 23 bases sitting between them. Germline V lookup: CDR1 KGHDR, CDR2 SFDVKD. This CDR3 contains 16 residues. CDR3 in amino acids: CATSPSTGKGLSEQYF. The CDR3, as DNA: TGTGCCACCAGTCCCTCGACCGGGAAAGGGTTGAGCGAGCAGTACTTC.

This clonotype has just a few counts. The genes are TRBV20-1 and TRBJ1-1; no reliable D call. Between the trimmed V and J ends, which lost 3 bases and 3 bases, there was a span of 17 bases. The CDR3 covers 15 residues. Per germline, CDR1 DFQATT and CDR2 SNEGSKA (reference sequence). The CDR3 nucleotides are TGCAGTGCTAGTTCTCCCAGGAGTAGGGACACTGAAGCTTTCTTT. Translated, it gives CSASSPRSRDTEAFF.

The chain employs TRBV12-3 or TRBV12-4 and TRBJ1-4; TRBD1 agrees at 9 bases. V lost 5 bases and J lost 6; bases outside the gene matches: 7. CDR3 length: 15 amino acids. CDR3 nucleotides: TGTGCCAGCAGTCTATGGACAGGGGAGGATGAAAAACTGTTTTTT. Its translation is CASSLWTGEDEKLFF.

The genes are TRBV29-1 and TRBJ1-1, with D possibly TRBD1 on 6 matching bases. Germline V gives CDR1 SQVTM, CDR2 ANQGSEA. CDR3 length equals 11 residues. This chain's CDR3 is CSATGFTEAFF. In nucleotides, the CDR3 is TGCAGTGCCACAGGGTTCACTGAAGCTTTCTTT.

This clonotype has just a few counts. This sequence joins TRBV5-4 and TRBJ1-1; D gene uncertain. Germline V gene data show CDR1 as SGHNT and CDR2 as YYREEE (reference sequence). The CDR3 totals 13 residues. Trimming removed 10 bases from V and 1 base from J, with 14 bases in between. The CDR3 nucleotides read TGTGCCTGGAGGGTCACGGGGAACACTGAAGCTTTCTTT. This gives the protein CAWRVTGNTEAFF.

This clonotype was observed a few times. This chain links TRBV5-1 with TRBJ1-1, with unresolved D. The CDR3 has 14 amino acids. Trimming pared 1 base from V and 2 bases from J, leaving 9 bases between. Per the germline V gene, CDR1 is SGHRS and CDR2 is YFSETQ. DNA for the CDR3: TGCGCCAGCAGCTTGCGACACTCAAACACTGAAGCTTTCTTT. Translating gives CASSLRHSNTEAFF.

V and J are TRBV12-3 or TRBV12-4 and TRBJ2-5, with 10 bases aligning to TRBD2. V shed 4 bases and J 4 bases; nucleotides not matched to a gene: 6. This CDR3 region has 15 residues. The CDR3 DNA is TGTGCCAGCAGTTCTAAGCGGGAGGGCCGAGAGACCCAGTACTTC. Protein: CASSSKREGRETQYF.

For this clonotype: This could be a read error, since a much larger clone is one nucleotide away. CDR3 in amino acids: CASSEDRPTGELFF. CDR3 DNA sequence: TGTGCCAGCAGTGAGGACAGACCCACCGGGGAGCTGTTTTTT. The chain joins TRBV2 to TRBJ2-2; weak D call: TRBD1 (6 bases). Germline V lookup: CDR1 SNHLY, CDR2 FYNNEI. Trimming pared 3 bases from V and 4 bases from J, leaving 9 bases between. The CDR3 consists of 14 residues. Combining the CDR3 with reference TRBV2 and TRBJ2-2 gives the whole variable domain EPEVTQTPSHQVTQMGQEVILRCVPISNHLYFYWYRQILGQKVEFLVSFYNNEISEKSEIFDDQFSVERPDGSNFTLKIRSTKLEDSAMYFCASSEDRPTGELFFGEGSRLTVL.

On this clonotype: The conserved phenylalanine or tryptophan normally closing the CDR3 is absent here, so this likely arose from a read error. The DNA is omitted, as the CDR3 cannot be located on it reliably, and the CDR3 follows TCRdb's listing. The rearrangement links TRBV19 to TRBJ2-5; TRBD1, the table's D call, lacks a check against the DNA. The CDR3 is 10 residues long, counting both termini. Germline V gives CDR1 LNHDA, CDR2 SQIVND (reference sequence). This CDR3 is CASRVGSQGG.

Turning to this clonotype: Being one base from a much bigger clone, this may be a read error. This chain connects TRBV7-2 to TRBJ1-4; perhaps TRBD1 as D (6 bases). This CDR3 is built from 15 residues. Germline CDR1 and CDR2: SGHTA and FQGNSA. The CDR3 DNA follows: TGTGCCAACAGCTTACGGGCAGGGGCGAATGAAAAACTGTTTTTT. Translation: CANSLRAGANEKLFF.

In its sample, this clonotype was seen many times. The rearrangement uses TRBV7-9 and TRBJ1-1; D unresolved. V lost 3 bases and J 1 base, leaving 3 bases between the germline ends. CDR1 SEHNR and CDR2 FQNEAQ come from the germline V gene (reference sequence). CDR3 length equals 12 residues. CDR3 coding DNA: TGTGCCAGCAGCTTCGCGAACACTGAAGCTTTCTTT. It specifies CASSFANTEAFF.

This chain uses TRBV7-9 with TRBJ2-7; no clear D. Germline V gene sequence: CDR1 SEHNR, CDR2 FQNEAQ (reference sequence). Deletions cut 10 bases from V and 0 bases from J, with 7 bases between. The CDR3 is 11 amino acids. As DNA, the CDR3 is TGTGCCAACGCTCGCTCCTACGAGCAGTACTTC. This encodes CANARSYEQYF.

This chain links TRBV7-1 with TRBJ1-2; D uncertain. TRBV7-1 is labeled an ORF, and its function is uncertain. The CDR3 spans 15 residues. V was shortened by 3 bases and J by 4 bases, with 15 bases between the two germline ends. CDR3: CASSSLGNDGYGYTF. As DNA, the CDR3 is TGTGCCAGCAGCTCCCTAGGGAATGACGGCTATGGCTACACCTTC.

The chain joins TRBV20-1 to TRBJ2-5, with D possibly TRBD2 on 5 matching bases. Trimming took off 4 bases at V and 2 bases at J, with 8 bases between the two ends. Germline V gene sequence: CDR1 DFQATT, CDR2 SNEGSKA (reference sequence). The CDR3 runs 12 residues. The CDR3 spells CSANGDQETQYF. The CDR3 region has the DNA TGCAGTGCTAACGGGGATCAAGAGACCCAGTACTTC.

The J gene is TRBJ2-2, the V gene TRBV7-6; TRBD1 matches 9 bases. This CDR3 spans 17 amino acids. CDR1 SGHVS and CDR2 FNYEAQ come from the germline V gene. J lost 1 base, V lost 3 bases, and 6 bases had no gene match. CDR3 region: CASSLVRDRVNTGELFF. The CDR3 DNA is TGTGCCAGCAGCTTGGTACGGGACAGGGTGAACACCGGGGAGCTGTTTTTT.

This clonotype has just a few counts. A read error may account for a junction end that differs from germline. The chain links TRBV9 to TRBJ2-7; TRBD1 might be the D (5 bases). There are 15 residues in the CDR3. Germline V CDR1 and CDR2: SGDLS, YYNGEE. The CDR3 reads CASSQRQGSSYEQYF. The CDR3 DNA is TGCGCCAGCAGCCAAAGGCAGGGAAGCTCCTACGAGCAGTACTTC.

This clonotype was counted many times. The chain joins TRBV7-9 to TRBJ2-7, with 9 bases aligning to TRBD2. This CDR3 has 15 residues. Germline V gene data show CDR1 as SEHNR and CDR2 as FQNEAQ (reference sequence). The V and J ends lost 1 base and 1 base, in that order; junction bases with no gene match: 2. CDR3 region: CASSLVAGESYEQYF. The CDR3 DNA reads TGTGCCAGCAGCTTAGTAGCGGGAGAGTCCTACGAGCAGTACTTC.